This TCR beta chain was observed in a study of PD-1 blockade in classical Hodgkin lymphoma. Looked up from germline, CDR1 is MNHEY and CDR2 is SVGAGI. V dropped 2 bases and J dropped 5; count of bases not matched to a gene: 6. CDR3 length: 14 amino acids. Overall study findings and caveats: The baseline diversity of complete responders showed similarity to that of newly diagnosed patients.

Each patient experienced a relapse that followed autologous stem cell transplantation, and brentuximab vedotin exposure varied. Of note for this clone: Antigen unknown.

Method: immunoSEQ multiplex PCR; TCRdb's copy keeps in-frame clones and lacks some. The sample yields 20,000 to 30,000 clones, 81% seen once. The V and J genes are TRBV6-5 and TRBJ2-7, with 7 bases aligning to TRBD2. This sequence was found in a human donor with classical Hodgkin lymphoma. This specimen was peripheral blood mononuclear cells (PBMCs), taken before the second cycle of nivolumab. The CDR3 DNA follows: TGTGCCAGCAGTTACGCGACTAGCAGGGACGAGCAGTACTTC. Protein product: CASSYATSRDEQYF.